The rows below give T cell receptor beta chains drawn from one sample of a study of CD8+ T cells in alopecia areata. TCRdb's table, derived via immunoSEQ multiplex PCR, lists solely in-frame clones and lacks some. Of 180,000 or so clones listed, 51% are singletons. The sample consisted of CD8+ T cells sorted from blood, taken at week 52, from a patient treated with tofacitinib. The origin of the receptors is a human donor with alopecia areata. The CDR3 runs from the conserved cysteine through the conserved F or W. D genes are given only for firm matches. The size field is filled for only some rows; it gives once, few, many or a size class.

D | J | size | V | CDR3 | DNA
TRBD1 | TRBJ1-6 | few | TRBV6-5 | CASSYWGQLNNSPLHF | TGTGCCAGCAGTTACTGGGGACAGCTAAATAATTCACCCCTCCACTTT
TRBD1 | TRBJ2-7 | . | TRBV5-5 | CASRGDRMSSYEQYF | TGTGCCAGCAGAGGGGACAGGATGAGCTCCTACGAGCAGTACTTC
. | TRBJ1-6 | . | TRBV15 | CATRGGRVNSPLHF | TGTGCCACCCGCGGGGGGCGGGTTAATTCACCCCTCCACTTT
. | TRBJ2-7 | . | TRBV18 | CASSPGQFPPYEQYF | TGTGCCAGCTCACCGGGGCAGTTTCCCCCCTACGAGCAGTACTTC
TRBD1 | TRBJ2-7 | few | TRBV5-6 | CASSPTGQSYEQYF | TGTGCCAGCAGCCCGACAGGGCAATCCTACGAGCAGTACTTC
TRBD2 | TRBJ2-7 | . | TRBV2 | CASSDLEERGGEQYF | TGTGCCAGCAGTGATCTTGAGGAGAGGGGAGGGGAGCAGTACTTC
TRBD1 | TRBJ1-6 | . | TRBV9 | CASSVDGQGSSPLHF | TGTGCCAGCAGCGTTGATGGACAGGGGAGTTCACCCCTCCACTTT
TRBD1 | TRBJ2-2 | few | TRBV29-1 | CSVADRGNTGELFF | TGCAGCGTGGCTGACAGGGGTAACACCGGGGAGCTGTTTTTT
. | TRBJ1-2 | . | TRBV5-1 | CASSLSSVYGYTF | TGCGCCAGCAGCTTGTCTTCAGTCTATGGCTACACCTTC
. | TRBJ2-5 | . | TRBV19 | CASSARLQETQYF | TGTGCCAGTAGTGCCCGGTTACAAGAGACCCAGTACTTC
. | TRBJ1-6 | . | TRBV9 | CASSVMDSPLHF | TGTGCCAGCAGCGTAATGGATTCACCCCTCCACTTT
. | TRBJ1-6 | many | TRBV7-3 | CASSFQGTGSPLHF | TGTGCCAGCAGCTTTCAGGGGACTGGGTCACCCCTCCACTTT
. | TRBJ2-5 | . | TRBV2 | CASSEAGAQETQYF | TGTGCCAGCAGTGAGGCGGGGGCGCAAGAGACCCAGTACTTC
TRBD1 | TRBJ2-3 | . | TRBV7-2 | CASSSNRIGQGILDTQYF | TGTGCCAGCAGCTCTAACCGTATCGGACAGGGGATTCTAGATACGCAGTATTTT
. | TRBJ2-7 | . | TRBV13 | CASSYRAYEQYF | TGTGCCAGCAGCTACAGGGCCTACGAGCAGTACTTC
. | TRBJ2-1 | few | TRBV30 | CAWMGGLADNEQFF | TGTGCCTGGATGGGGGGGCTAGCGGACAATGAGCAGTTCTTC
. | TRBJ2-7 | . | TRBV9 | CASSGLTYEQYF | TGTGCCAGCAGCGGCCTCACCTACGAGCAGTACTTC
. | TRBJ2-7 | . | TRBV5-1 | CASSLEATDYEQYF | TGCGCCAGCAGCTTGGAGGCGACAGATTACGAGCAGTACTTC
TRBD2 | TRBJ2-1 | . | TRBV9 | CASSVVASGGVSIEQFF | TGTGCCAGCAGCGTAGTGGCTAGCGGGGGGGTTAGTATTGAGCAGTTCTTC
TRBD1 | TRBJ2-7 | . | TRBV27 | CASSISGTGVDEQYF | TGTGCCAGCAGTATCTCCGGGACAGGGGTCGACGAGCAGTACTTC
. | TRBJ1-6 | . | TRBV30 | CAWSSYQGLSSPLHF | TGTGCCTGGAGTTCCTATCAGGGTTTGAGCTCACCCCTCCACTTT
. | TRBJ2-7 | few | TRBV5-6 | CASSLDQGPLDEQYF | TGTGCCAGCAGCTTGGATCAGGGGCCCCTGGACGAGCAGTACTTC
. | TRBJ1-2 | few | TRBV5-1 | CASSSPGLGYGYTF | TGCGCCAGCAGCTCCCCGGGCCTGGGATATGGCTACACCTTC
. | TRBJ2-7 | few | TRBV27 | CASSSTRAVVYEQYF | TGTGCCAGCAGTTCCACCCGGGCCGTAGTCTACGAGCAGTACTTC
TRBD1 | TRBJ1-1 | . | TRBV5-4 | CASSTSTGPTEAFF | TGTGCCAGCAGCACCTCGACAGGGCCCACTGAAGCTTTCTTT
. | TRBJ1-1 | . | TRBV6-6 | CASRRSRNTEAFF | TGTGCCAGCAGAAGATCACGAAACACTGAAGCTTTCTTT
. | TRBJ2-1 | . | TRBV11-2 | CASSFNEQFF | TGTGCCAGCAGCTTCAATGAGCAGTTCTTC
. | TRBJ1-4 | . | TRBV2 | CASTVWGSHEKLFF | TGTGCCAGTACCGTATGGGGATCACATGAAAAACTGTTTTTT
. | TRBJ1-2 | . | TRBV27 | CASSFLQGYGYTF | TGTGCCAGCAGTTTTTTGCAGGGCTATGGCTACACCTTC
. | TRBJ2-1 | . | TRBV13 | CASSLEGSNEQFF | TGTGCCAGCAGCTTAGAGGGGAGCAATGAGCAGTTCTTC
. | TRBJ1-6 | . | TRBV6-5 | CASSSEMDNSPLHF | TGTGCCAGCAGTTCTGAAATGGACAATTCACCCCTCCACTTT
TRBD2 | TRBJ2-1 | . | TRBV10-1 | CASSGAGGPFF | TGCGCCAGCAGTGGAGCGGGGGGGCCGTTCTTC
. | TRBJ1-2 | . | TRBV6-5 | CASSPGVYGYTF | TGTGCCAGCAGCCCCGGAGTCTATGGCTACACCTTC
TRBD1 | TRBJ1-2 | few | TRBV4-3 | CASSHKTGVPMGYTF | TGCGCCAGCAGCCATAAGACAGGGGTACCGATGGGCTACACCTTC
. | TRBJ2-7 | . | TRBV6-1 | CASSELRGVAYEQYF | TGTGCCAGCAGTGAACTTCGAGGGGTTGCCTACGAGCAGTACTTC
TRBD1 | TRBJ2-7 | . | TRBV9 | CASSVRDRVGNEQYF | TGTGCCAGCAGCGTCCGGGACAGGGTGGGAAACGAGCAGTACTTC
. | TRBJ2-7 | few | TRBV29-1 | CSVGIEIALEQYF | TGCAGCGTTGGTATAGAGATCGCCCTCGAGCAGTACTTC
. | TRBJ1-1 | . | TRBV4-1 | CASSQAQHVEAFF | TGCGCCAGCAGCCAGGCCCAGCACGTTGAAGCTTTCTTT
TRBD1 | TRBJ2-7 | . | TRBV7-6 | CASSFSAGDRVDTYEQYF | TGTGCCAGCAGCTTTAGCGCTGGGGACAGGGTGGACACCTACGAGCAGTACTTC
. | TRBJ2-4 | . | TRBV27 | CASSLLSEYIQYF | TGTGCCAGCAGTTTATTGAGTGAATACATTCAGTACTTC